The TCR beta chain described here comes from a study of technical replicates of blood from a few donors. Only in-frame clones appear in the TCRdb table, and some are missing; sequencing was by immunoSEQ multiplex PCR. The sample consists of about 70,000 clones, 92% of them appearing once. The sample was T cells isolated from PBMCs. The sequence derives from a human donor in good health.

CDR3 sequence: CASNPLEVNSKYEQYF. The CDR3 DNA is TGTGCCAGCAACCCTTTGGAGGTAAATAGTAAATACGAGCAGTACTTC. The genes are TRBV27 and TRBJ2-7, with a possible D match to TRBD2 (5 bases). The CDR3 covers 16 residues. Germline V gene lookup returns CDR1 MNHEY and CDR2 SMNVEV (reference sequence). V lost 7 bases to trimming and J lost 4 bases, with 23 bases between them.